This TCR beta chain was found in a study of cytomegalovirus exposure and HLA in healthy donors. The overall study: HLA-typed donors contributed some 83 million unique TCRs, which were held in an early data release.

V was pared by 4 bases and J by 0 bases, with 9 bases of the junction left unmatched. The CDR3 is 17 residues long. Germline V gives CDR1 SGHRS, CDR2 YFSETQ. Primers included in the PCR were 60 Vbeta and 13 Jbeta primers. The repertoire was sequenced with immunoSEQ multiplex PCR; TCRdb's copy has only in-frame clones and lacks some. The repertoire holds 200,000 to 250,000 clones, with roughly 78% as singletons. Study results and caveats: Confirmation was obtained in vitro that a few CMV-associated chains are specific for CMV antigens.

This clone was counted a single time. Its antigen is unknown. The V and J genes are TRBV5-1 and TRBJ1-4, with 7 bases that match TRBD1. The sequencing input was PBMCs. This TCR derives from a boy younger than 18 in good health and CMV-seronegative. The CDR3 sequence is CASSQQGSGATNEKLFF. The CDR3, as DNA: TGCGCCAGCAGCCAACAGGGGAGCGGCGCAACTAATGAAAAACTGTTTTTT.